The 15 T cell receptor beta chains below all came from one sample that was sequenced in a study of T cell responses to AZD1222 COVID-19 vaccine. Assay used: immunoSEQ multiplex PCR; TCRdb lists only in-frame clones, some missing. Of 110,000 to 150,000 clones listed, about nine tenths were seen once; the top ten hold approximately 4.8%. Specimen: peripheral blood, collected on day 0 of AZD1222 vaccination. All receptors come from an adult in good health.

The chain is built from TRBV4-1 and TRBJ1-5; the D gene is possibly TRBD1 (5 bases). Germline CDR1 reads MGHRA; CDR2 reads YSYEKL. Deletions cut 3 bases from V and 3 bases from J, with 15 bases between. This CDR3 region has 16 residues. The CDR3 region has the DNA TGCGCCAGCAGCCAGGTCGGGACGGGTGACAATCAGCCCCAGCATTTT. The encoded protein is CASSQVGTGDNQPQHF.

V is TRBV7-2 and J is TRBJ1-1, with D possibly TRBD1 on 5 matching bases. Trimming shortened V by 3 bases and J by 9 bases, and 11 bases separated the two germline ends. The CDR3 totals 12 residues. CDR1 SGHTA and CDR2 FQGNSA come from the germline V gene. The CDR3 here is CASSFQGGKAFF. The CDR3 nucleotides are TGTGCCAGCAGCTTTCAGGGTGGGAAAGCTTTCTTT.

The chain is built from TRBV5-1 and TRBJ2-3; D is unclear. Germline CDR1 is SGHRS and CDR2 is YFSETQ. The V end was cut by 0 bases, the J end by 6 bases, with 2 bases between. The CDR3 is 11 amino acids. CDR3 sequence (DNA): TGCGCCAGCAGCTTGGTTGATACGCAGTATTTT. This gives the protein CASSLVDTQYF.

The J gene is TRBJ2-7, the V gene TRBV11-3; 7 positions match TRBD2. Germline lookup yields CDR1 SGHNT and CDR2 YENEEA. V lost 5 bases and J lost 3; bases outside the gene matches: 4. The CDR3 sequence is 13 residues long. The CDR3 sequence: CASSPSGVYEQYF. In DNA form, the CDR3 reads TGTGCCAGCAGCCCCAGCGGGGTCTACGAGCAGTACTTC.

DNA of the CDR3: TGTGCCAGCAGTGCAAGCTCTGGGGCCAACGTCCTGACTTTC. This codes for CASSASSGANVLTF. This chain connects TRBV2 to TRBJ2-6; no firm D call. Germline loops: CDR1 SNHLY, CDR2 FYNNEI. The CDR3 runs to 14 residues. V was shortened by 4 bases and J by 0 bases, with 4 bases between the two germline ends.

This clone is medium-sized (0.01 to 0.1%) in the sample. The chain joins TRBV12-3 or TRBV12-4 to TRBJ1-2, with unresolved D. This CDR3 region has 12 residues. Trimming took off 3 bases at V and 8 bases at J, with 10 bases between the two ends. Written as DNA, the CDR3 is TGTGCCAGCAGTTTTGTCCCTGGGGGCTACACCTTC. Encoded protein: CASSFVPGGYTF.

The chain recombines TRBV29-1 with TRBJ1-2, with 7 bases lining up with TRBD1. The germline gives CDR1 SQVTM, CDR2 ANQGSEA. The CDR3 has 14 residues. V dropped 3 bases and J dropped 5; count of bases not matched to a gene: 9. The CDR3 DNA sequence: TGCAGCGTTGAGCCGACAGGGAAAGGTTATGGCTACACCTTC. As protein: CSVEPTGKGYGYTF.

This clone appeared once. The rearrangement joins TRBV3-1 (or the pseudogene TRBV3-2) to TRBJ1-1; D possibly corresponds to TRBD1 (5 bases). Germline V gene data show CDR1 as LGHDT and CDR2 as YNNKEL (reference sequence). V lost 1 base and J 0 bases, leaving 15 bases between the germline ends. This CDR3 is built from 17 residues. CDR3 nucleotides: TGTGCCAGCAGCCAAGTTCCCATACAGGTAATGAACACTGAAGCTTTCTTT. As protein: CASSQVPIQVMNTEAFF.

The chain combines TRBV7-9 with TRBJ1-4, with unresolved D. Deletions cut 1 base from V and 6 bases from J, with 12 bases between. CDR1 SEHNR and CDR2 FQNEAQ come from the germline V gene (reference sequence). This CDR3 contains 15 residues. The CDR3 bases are TGTGCCAGCAGCTTAGTAGTACATATGGATGAAAAACTGTTTTTT. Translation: CASSLVVHMDEKLFF.

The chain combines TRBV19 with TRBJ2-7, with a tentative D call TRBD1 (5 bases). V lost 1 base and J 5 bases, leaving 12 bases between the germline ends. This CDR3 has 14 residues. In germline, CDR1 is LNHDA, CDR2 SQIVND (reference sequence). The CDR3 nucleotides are TGTGCCAGTAGTATAGCTTCAGGGCCCAACGAGCAGTACTTC. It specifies CASSIASGPNEQYF.

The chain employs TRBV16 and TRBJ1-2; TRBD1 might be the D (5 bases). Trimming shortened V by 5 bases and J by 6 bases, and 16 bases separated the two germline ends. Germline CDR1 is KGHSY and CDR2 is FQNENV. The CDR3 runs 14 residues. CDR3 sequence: CASSKSRVDNGYTF. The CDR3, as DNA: TGTGCCAGCAGCAAAAGCAGGGTTGACAATGGCTACACCTTC.

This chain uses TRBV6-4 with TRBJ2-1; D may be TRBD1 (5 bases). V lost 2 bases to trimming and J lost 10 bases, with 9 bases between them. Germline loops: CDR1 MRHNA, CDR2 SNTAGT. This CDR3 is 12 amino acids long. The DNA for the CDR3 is TGTGCCAGCAGTGACCTCAACAGGGAGCAGTTCTTC. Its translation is CASSDLNREQFF.

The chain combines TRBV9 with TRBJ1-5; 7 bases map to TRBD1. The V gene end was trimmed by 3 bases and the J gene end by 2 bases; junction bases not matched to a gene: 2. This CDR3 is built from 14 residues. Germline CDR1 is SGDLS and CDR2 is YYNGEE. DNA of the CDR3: TGTGCCAGCAGCGCGGGGACAGGCAATCAGCCCCAGCATTTT. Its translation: CASSAGTGNQPQHF.

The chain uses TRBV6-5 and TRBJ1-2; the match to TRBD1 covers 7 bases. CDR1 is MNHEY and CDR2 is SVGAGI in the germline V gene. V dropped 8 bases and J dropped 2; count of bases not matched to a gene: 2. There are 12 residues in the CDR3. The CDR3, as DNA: TGTGCCAGCTCGGGACAGAACTATGGCTACACCTTC. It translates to CASSGQNYGYTF.

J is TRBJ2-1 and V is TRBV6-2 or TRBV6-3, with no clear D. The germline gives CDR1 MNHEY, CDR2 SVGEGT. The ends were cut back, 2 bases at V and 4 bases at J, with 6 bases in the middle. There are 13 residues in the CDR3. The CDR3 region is CASSYQAYNEQFF. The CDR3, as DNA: TGTGCCAGCAGTTACCAGGCGTACAATGAGCAGTTCTTC.